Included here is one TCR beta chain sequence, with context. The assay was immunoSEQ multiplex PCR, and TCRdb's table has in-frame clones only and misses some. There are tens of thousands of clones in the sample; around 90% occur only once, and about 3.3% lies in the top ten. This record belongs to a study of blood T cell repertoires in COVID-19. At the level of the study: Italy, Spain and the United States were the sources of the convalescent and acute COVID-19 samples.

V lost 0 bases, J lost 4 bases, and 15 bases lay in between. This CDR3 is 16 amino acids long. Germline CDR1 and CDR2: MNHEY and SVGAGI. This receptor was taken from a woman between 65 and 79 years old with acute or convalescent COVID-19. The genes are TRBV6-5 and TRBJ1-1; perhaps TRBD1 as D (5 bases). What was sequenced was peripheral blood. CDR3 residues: CASSYSDTYSGTEAFF. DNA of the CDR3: TGTGCCAGCAGTTACTCGGACACCTATTCTGGCACTGAAGCTTTCTTT.